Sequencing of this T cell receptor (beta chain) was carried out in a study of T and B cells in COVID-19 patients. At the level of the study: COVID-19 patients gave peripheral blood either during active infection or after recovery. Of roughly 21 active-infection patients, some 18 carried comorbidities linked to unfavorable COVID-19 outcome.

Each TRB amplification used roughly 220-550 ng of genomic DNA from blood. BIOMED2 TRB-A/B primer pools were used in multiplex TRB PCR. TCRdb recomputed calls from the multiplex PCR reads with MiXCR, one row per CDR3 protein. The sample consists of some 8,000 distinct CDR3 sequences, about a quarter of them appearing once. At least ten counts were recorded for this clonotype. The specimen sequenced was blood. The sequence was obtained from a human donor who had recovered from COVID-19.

The CDR3 nucleotides read TGTGCCAGCAGCACCAGGGGGGGGGGAGAGACCCAGTACTTC. It translates to CASSTRGGGETQYF. The rearrangement links TRBV5-5 to TRBJ2-5; tentatively, D is TRBD1 or TRBD2 (7 bases each). CDR1 is SGHKS and CDR2 is YYEKEE in the germline V gene (reference sequence). The V and J ends lost 4 bases and 4 bases respectively, with 14 bases between them. The CDR3 length is 14 residues.